The rows below give T cell receptor beta chains drawn from one sample of a study of T cells in Graves' hyperthyroidism and ophthalmopathy. Via MiXCR, TCRdb re-called the multiplex PCR reads, giving one row per CDR3 protein. There are approximately 420,000 distinct CDR3 sequences in the sample; approximately 15% occur only once, and approximately 29% lies in the top ten. Sequenced input: blood. These receptors all stem from a woman in her twenties or thirties with Graves' hyperthyroidism. The CDR3 runs from the conserved cysteine through the conserved F or W. D genes are given only for firm matches. The size entry is marked missing in some rows and otherwise reads once, few, many or a size class.

d_call,j_call,clone_size,v_call,cdr3_aa,cdr3_nt
.,TRBJ2-3,.,TRBV24-1,CATSAGREGDTQYF,TGTGCCACCAGTGCGGGGCGTGAGGGAGATACGCAGTATTTT
TRBD1,TRBJ1-5,.,TRBV27,CASSLFQGGQPQHF,TGTGCCAGCAGTTTATTTCAGGGGGGTCAGCCCCAGCATTTT
TRBD1,TRBJ2-7,many,TRBV28,CASTSGTGYSYEQYF,TGTGCCAGCACCTCCGGGACAGGGTATTCCTACGAGCAGTACTTC
TRBD1,TRBJ2-1,many,TRBV5-1,CASSPGTGASTSYNEQFF,TGCGCCAGCAGCCCCGGGACAGGGGCATCAACGTCCTACAATGAGCAGTTCTTC
.,TRBJ2-7,many,TRBV4-1,CASSREASFGYEQYF,TGCGCCAGCAGCCGGGAGGCTAGTTTCGGCTACGAGCAGTACTTC
TRBD1,TRBJ1-2,few,TRBV6-1,CASSRQGGDYGYTF,TGTGCCAGCAGCAGACAAGGGGGCGACTATGGCTACACCTTC
.,TRBJ2-5,many,TRBV18,CASSPRGYQETQYF,TGTGCCAGCAGCCCACGAGGATACCAAGAGACCCAGTACTTC
TRBD2,TRBJ2-5,many,TRBV2,CASSESSGRARETQYF,TGTGCCAGCAGTGAATCTAGCGGGAGGGCCAGGGAGACCCAGTACTTC
.,TRBJ2-3,.,TRBV11-2,CASSLPGPGLQYF,TGTGCCAGCAGCTTACCTGGGCCGGGACTGCAGTATTTT
TRBD1,TRBJ2-5,many,TRBV20-1,CSARPAPGQGNSQETQYF,TGCAGTGCTAGGCCGGCCCCTGGACAGGGAAATTCTCAAGAGACCCAGTACTTC
.,TRBJ2-4,many,TRBV2,CASRKDSIAKNIQYF,TGTGCCAGCAGGAAGGACAGTATTGCCAAAAACATTCAGTACTTC
.,TRBJ2-2,many,TRBV29-1,CSVEDPYHTGELFF,TGCAGCGTTGAAGATCCTTACCACACCGGGGAGCTGTTTTTT
.,TRBJ2-2,few,TRBV2,CASSRSYEELFF,TGTGCCAGTTCACGGAGCTACGAGGAGCTGTTTTTT
.,TRBJ1-6,.,TRBV12-3/TRBV12-4,CASSLGVSLHF,TGTGCCAGCAGTTTAGGAGTATCCCTCCACTTT
.,TRBJ1-5,.,TRBV20-1,CSAQALSNQPQHF,TGCAGTGCTCAGGCGCTCAGCAATCAGCCCCAGCATTTT
.,TRBJ1-3,few,TRBV15,CATSRLFTGTGNTIYF,TGTGCCACCAGCAGGCTATTTACAGGGACTGGAAACACCATATATTTT
.,TRBJ2-5,few,TRBV4-2,CASSQEGGGARETQYF,TGTGCCAGCAGCCAAGAAGGTGGGGGGGCTAGGGAGACCCAGTACTTC
TRBD2,TRBJ2-1,many,TRBV7-6,CASSSLAGGPGDNEQFF,TGTGCCAGCAGCTCCTTAGCGGGAGGGCCGGGGGACAATGAGCAGTTCTTC
.,TRBJ1-1,few,TRBV7-9,CASSPKWGGRWTEAFF,TGTGCCAGCAGCCCCAAATGGGGGGGAAGGTGGACTGAAGCTTTCTTT
.,TRBJ1-2,many,TRBV3-1,CASSLRNINYGYTF,TGTGCCAGCAGCCTTCGTAACATTAACTATGGCTACACCTTC
TRBD2,TRBJ2-1,few,TRBV24-1,CATSDSSSGSSGEQFF,TGTGCCACCAGTGACTCCTCTAGCGGGAGCTCAGGTGAGCAGTTCTTC
.,TRBJ2-6,.,TRBV7-9,CASSFAGTSGANVLTF,TGTGCCAGCAGCTTTGCAGGGACTTCTGGGGCCAACGTCCTGACTTTC
.,TRBJ2-5,many,TRBV10-2,CASSARTVQETQYF,TGCGCCAGCAGTGCGCGGACAGTCCAAGAGACCCAGTACTTC
.,TRBJ1-2,many,TRBV12-3/TRBV12-4,CASSFSGLVGDGYTF,TGTGCCAGCAGTTTTTCCGGACTGGTTGGCGATGGCTACACCTTC
.,TRBJ2-1,many,TRBV11-3,CASSLDGGEQFF,TGTGCCAGCAGCTTAGATGGGGGTGAGCAGTTCTTC
TRBD2,TRBJ2-2,few,TRBV20-1,CSARAGTSQNTGELFF,TGCAGTGCTAGAGCCGGGACTAGCCAAAACACCGGGGAGCTGTTTTTT
TRBD2,TRBJ2-3,.,TRBV20-1,CSARTSGMADTQYF,TGCAGTGCTAGGACTAGCGGGATGGCAGATACGCAGTATTTT
TRBD2,TRBJ2-7,many,TRBV5-1,CASSPGLAGPSYEQYF,TGCGCCAGCAGCCCGGGACTAGCGGGTCCTTCCTACGAGCAGTACTTC
.,TRBJ2-5,many,TRBV7-2,CASSSSRAQETQYF,TGTGCCAGCAGCTCCTCGAGGGCCCAAGAGACCCAGTACTTC
.,TRBJ1-5,few,TRBV18,CASSSYTDQPQHF,TGTGCCAGCTCTTCCTACACCGATCAGCCCCAGCATTTT
.,TRBJ2-3,.,TRBV27,CASSLEGTNTDTQYF,TGTGCCAGCAGTTTAGAGGGGACCAACACAGATACGCAGTATTTT
.,TRBJ1-6,few,TRBV9,CASSVGSGPGGNNSPLHF,TGTGCCAGCAGCGTAGGGTCAGGGCCAGGTGGTAATAATTCACCCCTCCACTTT
.,TRBJ2-5,.,TRBV4-2,CASSQQSRLETQYF,TGTGCCAGCAGCCAACAAAGTCGTTTGGAGACCCAGTACTTC
.,TRBJ1-6,many,TRBV12-3/TRBV12-4,CASSFTENSPLHF,TGTGCCAGCAGTTTTACTGAGAATTCACCCCTCCACTTT
.,TRBJ1-4,many,TRBV5-1,CASSPSEPNEKLFF,TGCGCCAGCAGCCCGAGCGAGCCTAATGAAAAACTGTTTTTT
.,TRBJ1-1,once,TRBV5-1,CASSLGTGELTEAFF,TGCGCCAGCAGCTTGGGCACCGGGGAGCTCACTGAAGCTTTCTTT
.,TRBJ1-2,few,TRBV5-4,CASSSQRANYGYTF,TGTGCCAGCAGCTCGCAACGGGCTAACTATGGCTACACCTTC
TRBD1,TRBJ2-1,.,TRBV7-7,CASSRNRGKYNEQFF,TGTGCCAGCAGCCGAAACAGGGGAAAATACAATGAGCAGTTCTTC
.,TRBJ2-3,many,TRBV5-8,CASSLPEGSDTQYF,TGTGCCAGCAGCTTGCCGGAGGGCTCAGATACGCAGTATTTT
.,TRBJ2-7,many,TRBV18,CASSRDLYEQYF,TGTGCCAGCTCACGGGACCTCTACGAGCAGTACTTC